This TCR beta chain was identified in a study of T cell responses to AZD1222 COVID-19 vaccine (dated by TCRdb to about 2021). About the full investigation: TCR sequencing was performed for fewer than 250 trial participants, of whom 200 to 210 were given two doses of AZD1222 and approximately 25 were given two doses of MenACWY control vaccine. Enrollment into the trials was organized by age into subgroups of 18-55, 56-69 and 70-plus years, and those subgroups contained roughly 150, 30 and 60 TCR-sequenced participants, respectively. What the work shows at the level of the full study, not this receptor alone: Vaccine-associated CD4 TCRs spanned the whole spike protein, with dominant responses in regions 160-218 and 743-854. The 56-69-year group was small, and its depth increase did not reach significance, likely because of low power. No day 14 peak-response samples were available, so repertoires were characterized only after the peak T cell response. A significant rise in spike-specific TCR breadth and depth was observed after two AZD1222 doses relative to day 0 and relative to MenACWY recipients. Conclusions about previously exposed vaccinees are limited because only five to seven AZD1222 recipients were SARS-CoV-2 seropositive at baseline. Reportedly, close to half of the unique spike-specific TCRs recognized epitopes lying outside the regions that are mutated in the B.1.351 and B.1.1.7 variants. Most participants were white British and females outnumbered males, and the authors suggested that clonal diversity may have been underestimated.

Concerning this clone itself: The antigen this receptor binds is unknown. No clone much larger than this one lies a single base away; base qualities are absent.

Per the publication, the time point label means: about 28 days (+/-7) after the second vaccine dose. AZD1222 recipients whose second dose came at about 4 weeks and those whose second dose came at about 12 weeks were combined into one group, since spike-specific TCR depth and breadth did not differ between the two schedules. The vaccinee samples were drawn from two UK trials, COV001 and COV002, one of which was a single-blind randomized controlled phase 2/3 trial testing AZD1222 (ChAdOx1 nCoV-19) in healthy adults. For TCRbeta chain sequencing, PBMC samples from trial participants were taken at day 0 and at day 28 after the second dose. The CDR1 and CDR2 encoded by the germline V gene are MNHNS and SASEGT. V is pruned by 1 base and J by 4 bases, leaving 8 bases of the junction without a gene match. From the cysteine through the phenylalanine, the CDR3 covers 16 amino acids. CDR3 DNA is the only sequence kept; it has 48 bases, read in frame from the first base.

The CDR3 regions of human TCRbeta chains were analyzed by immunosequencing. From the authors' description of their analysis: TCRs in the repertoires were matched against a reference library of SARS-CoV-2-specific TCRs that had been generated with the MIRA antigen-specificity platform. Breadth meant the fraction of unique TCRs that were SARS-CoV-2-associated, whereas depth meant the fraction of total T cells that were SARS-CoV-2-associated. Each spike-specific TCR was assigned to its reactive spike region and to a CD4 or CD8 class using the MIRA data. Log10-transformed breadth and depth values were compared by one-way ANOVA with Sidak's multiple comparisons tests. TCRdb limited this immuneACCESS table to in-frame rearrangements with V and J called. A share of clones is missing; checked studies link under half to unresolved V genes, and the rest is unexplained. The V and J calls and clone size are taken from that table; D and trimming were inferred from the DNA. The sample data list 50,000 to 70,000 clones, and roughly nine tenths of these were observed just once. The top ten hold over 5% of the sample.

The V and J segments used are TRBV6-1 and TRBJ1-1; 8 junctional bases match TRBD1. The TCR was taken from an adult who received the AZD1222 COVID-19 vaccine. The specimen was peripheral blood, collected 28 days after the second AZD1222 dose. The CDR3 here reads CASSEGGQGYGTEAFF. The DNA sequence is TGTGCCAGCAGTGAAGGAGGACAGGGATACGGCACTGAAGCTTTCTTT.